This passage covers 20 T cell receptor beta chains from one sample sequenced in a study of low-dose radiotherapy and immunotherapy resistance in tumors. Regarding time point: before trial treatment. Gene-specific TRAV and TRBV primers were used for first-strand cDNA, covering alpha and beta chains. Amplification, which lasted 20 PCR cycles, used a constant-region primer and V-primer adapter to amplify TCRs. TCRdb processed the reads anew with MiXCR; each CDR3 protein has one entry. The data hold over 70,000 distinct CDR3 sequences, with 30% to 40% observed a single time. The sequences come from PBMCs, collected before treatment. These receptors were collected from a female donor with ovarian cancer.

This clonotype occurred once. The V and J genes are TRBV25-1 and TRBJ2-6; 8 bases are shared with TRBD1. Germline loops: CDR1 MGHDK, CDR2 SYGVNS. This CDR3 spans 18 amino acids. The J segment lost 0 bases and the V segment lost 4 bases, leaving 8 bases of the junction unmatched. The CDR3 DNA is TGTGCCAGCAGTGCCCCCCGGACAGGGATCTCTGGGGCCAACGTCCTGACTTTC. This encodes CASSAPRTGISGANVLTF. Filled out from reference TRBV25-1 and TRBJ2-6, the complete variable domain reads EADIYQTPRYLVIGTGKKITLECSQTMGHDKMYWYQQDPGMELHLIHYSYGVNSTEKGDLSSESTVSRIRTEHFPLTLESARPSHTSQYLCASSAPRTGISGANVLTFGAGSRLTVL.

This clonotype was detected many times. The V call is TRBV12-3 or TRBV12-4, the J call TRBJ1-2; D is unresolved. V gave up 8 bases and J gave up 6 bases, with 16 bases separating them. The CDR3 is 13 amino acids. CDR3 in amino acids: CASAPLRDDGYTF. The DNA of the CDR3 is TGTGCCAGCGCCCCGTTGAGGGATGATGGCTACACCTTC.

This clonotype showed up many times. The chain uses TRBV6-2 or TRBV6-3 and TRBJ2-1; 8 nucleotides align to TRBD2. Germline values: CDR1 MNHEY, CDR2 SVGEGT. Unmatched junction bases numbered 9, after V lost 6 bases and J lost 8 bases. The CDR3 length is 14 residues. This CDR3 reads CASRQTGTSYEQFF. The CDR3 nucleotides read TGTGCCAGCAGACAGACCGGGACTAGTTATGAGCAGTTCTTC.

This clonotype was recorded a few times. This chain connects TRBV28 to TRBJ2-3; D ambiguous. Germline V gene lookup returns CDR1 MDHEN and CDR2 SYDVKM. V was shortened by 6 bases and J by 13 bases, with 20 bases between the two germline ends. The CDR3 totals 13 residues. CDR3 DNA: TGTGCCAGCAGCAGTGCTACTCCCAACCGGGAGTATTTT. Translating it yields CASSSATPNREYF.

This clonotype has ten or more counts. The chain recombines TRBV5-1 with TRBJ2-3; 11 nucleotides agree with TRBD2. V was pared by 4 bases and J by 4 bases, with 5 bases of the junction left unmatched. Germline V gene data show CDR1 as SGHRS and CDR2 as YFSETQ. The CDR3 length is 15 residues. The chain's CDR3 is CASSPTSGAPDTQYF. CDR3 coding DNA: TGCGCCAGCAGCCCGACTAGCGGGGCCCCAGATACGCAGTATTTT.

This clonotype showed up many times. The V gene is TRBV19, the J gene TRBJ2-2, with D possibly being TRBD2 (6 bases). Germline assignment: CDR1 LNHDA and CDR2 SQIVND (reference sequence). V lost 6 bases and J lost 1, with 12 bases in between. This CDR3 is 15 amino acids long. The CDR3 DNA follows: TGTGCCAGTAGGACCCGGGACTTGAACACCGGGGAGCTGTTTTTT. Translating gives CASRTRDLNTGELFF.

With regard to this clonotype: The limits of the CDR3 on the DNA are not certain, so only TCRdb's listed CDR3 is given. V usage is TRBV29-1 and J usage is TRBJ2-2; the table calls TRBD2, which could not be checked here. Germline V gives CDR1 SQVTM, CDR2 ANQGSEA. The CDR3 sequence runs 15 residues, both termini included. The CDR3 protein is CSVLGGAHSGELFFF.

This clonotype was picked up a small number of times. It differs at one base from a far larger clone, so likely a read error. The chain uses TRBV23-1 and TRBJ2-1; D is undetermined. TRBV23-1 is an ORF, with its function uncertain. V gave up 0 bases and J gave up 10 bases, with 13 bases separating them. The CDR3 is 14 residues long. The CDR3, as DNA: TGCGCCAGCAGTCAATCGATGGGCAGCTACGAGCAGTTCTTC. Translating it yields CASSQSMGSYEQFF.

This clonotype was seen at least ten times. Germline and junction disagree at one end, which may indicate a read error. J is TRBJ2-1 and V is TRBV7-7; TRBD2 agrees at 9 bases. CDR1 is SSHAT, CDR2 FNYEAQ, per germline (reference sequence). There are 15 residues in the CDR3. The CDR3 DNA sequence: TGTGCTAGCAGCTTAGATAGCGGGAGTGGTGATGAGCAGTTCTTC. Encoded protein: CASSLDSGSGDEQFF. The full variable domain, rest sourced from reference TRBV7-7 and TRBJ2-1, is GAGVSQSPRYKVTKRGQDVTLRCDPISSHATLYWYQQALGQGPEFLTYFNYEAQPDKSGLPSDRFSAERPEGSISTLTIQRTEQRDSAMYRCASSLDSGSGDEQFFGPGTRLTVL.

This clonotype was counted between two and nine times. The chain carries TRBV10-2 and TRBJ1-4; weak D call: TRBD1 (5 bases). The V end was cut by 7 bases, the J end by 4 bases, with 10 bases between. Germline CDR1 reads WSHSY; CDR2 reads SAAADI. CDR3 length: 13 residues. In DNA, the CDR3 is TGCGCCAGCAACCAGGGTTTTAATGAAAAACTGTTTTTT. Protein product: CASNQGFNEKLFF.

This clonotype was detected many times. The CDR3 bases are TGCGCCAGCAGCCAAGCATCAAATACGCAGTATTTT. Translation gives CASSQASNTQYF. The chain has TRBV4-3 and TRBJ2-3; no clear D gene. Germline CDR1 reads LGHNA; CDR2 reads YSLEER. Deletions cut 1 base from V and 7 bases from J, with 6 bases between. The CDR3 is made up of 12 amino acids.

J is TRBJ1-1 and V is TRBV12-3 or TRBV12-4; D perhaps matches TRBD1 (5 bases). The CDR3 runs 13 residues. V was pared by 5 bases and J by 1 base, with 8 bases between. CDR3 sequence reads: CASSITGNTEAFF. CDR3 nucleotide sequence: TGTGCCAGCAGTATTACAGGGAACACTGAAGCTTTCTTT.

This clonotype was detected many times. The rearrangement links TRBV7-8 to TRBJ1-5; D remains unclear. Trimming left V 5 bases short and J 3 bases short, with 8 bases between. Germline values: CDR1 SGHVS, CDR2 FQNEAQ. The CDR3 has 13 residues. CDR3 coding DNA: TGTGCCAGCAGCAATGGAAACAATCAGCCCCAGCATTTT. It yields the protein CASSNGNNQPQHF.

This clonotype was seen at least ten times. The gene calls are TRBV10-3 and TRBJ1-4; the D gene is possibly TRBD1 (6 bases). CDR3 length: 15 amino acids. From germline, CDR1 is ENHRY and CDR2 SYGVKD. Deletions cut 2 bases from V and 7 bases from J, with 14 bases between. CDR3 loop: CAISETQGRREKLFF. DNA of the CDR3: TGTGCCATCAGTGAGACGCAGGGGCGTCGTGAAAAACTGTTTTTT.

As to this clonotype: Because the CDR3's place on the DNA is in doubt, the DNA is left out and the CDR3 is given as listed by TCRdb. V and J are TRBV6-2 or TRBV6-3 and TRBJ1-4; TRBD1 is the table's D call, not checked against the DNA. Per the germline V gene, CDR1 is MNHEY and CDR2 is SVGEGT. The CDR3 is 18 residues long, counting both termini. The chain's CDR3 is CASRDGIREKLFFFFFFF.

The CDR3 bases are TGTGCCAGCAGCGTAGGGGGAGATCTCACCCACGAGCAGTACTTC. As protein: CASSVGGDLTHEQYF. The chain links TRBV9 to TRBJ2-7, with D possibly being TRBD2 (5 bases). Looked up from germline, CDR1 is SGDLS and CDR2 is YYNGEE. Deletions cut 0 bases from V and 5 bases from J, with 15 bases between. The CDR3 spans 15 residues. The full variable domain, with the rest looked up from reference TRBV9 and TRBJ2-7, is DSGVTQTPKHLITATGQRVTLRCSPRSGDLSVYWYQQSLDQGLQFLIQYYNGEERAKGNILERFSAQQFPDLHSELNLSSLELGDSALYFCASSVGGDLTHEQYFGPGTRLTVT.

Comment on this clonotype: The limits of the CDR3 on the DNA are not certain, so only TCRdb's listed CDR3 is given. The chain has TRBV11-3 and TRBJ2-2. Germline CDR1 is SGHNT and CDR2 is YENEEA. From its first to its last residue, the CDR3 has 16 amino acids. The CDR3 loop is CASNLIGADTGELFFF.

This clonotype came up many times. The J gene is TRBJ1-6, the V gene TRBV6-6; D is undetermined. The CDR3 is 16 residues long. Germline loops: CDR1 MNHNY, CDR2 SVGAGI (reference sequence). The ends were cut back, 2 bases at V and 0 bases at J, with 8 bases in the middle. CDR3 in DNA: TGTGCCAGCAGTTACGAGGCAAACTCCTATAATTCACCCCTCCACTTT. As protein: CASSYEANSYNSPLHF.

A word on this clonotype: Being one base from a much bigger clone, this may be a read error. V is TRBV12-3 or TRBV12-4 and J is TRBJ2-1; TRBD1 might be the D (5 bases). V was cut by 7 bases and J by 6 bases, with 10 bases left in between. This CDR3 is 12 amino acids long. The CDR3 sequence: CASKTDCNEQFF. The DNA for the CDR3 is TGTGCCAGCAAGACAGACTGCAATGAGCAGTTCTTC.

This clonotype occurred many times. V usage is TRBV7-2 and J usage is TRBJ2-7, with no clear D. Germline V lookup: CDR1 SGHTA, CDR2 FQGNSA. The CDR3 contains 13 residues. V was clipped by 6 bases and J by 0 bases, with 9 bases between them. The CDR3 is CASSLGVSYEQYF. The CDR3 DNA reads TGTGCCAGCAGTCTCGGTGTCTCCTACGAGCAGTACTTC.